This TCR beta chain is from a study of blood T cell repertoires in COVID-19. Study-wide context: Both acute and convalescent COVID-19 samples were obtained from the United States, Italy and Spain. PBMCs, B-cell-depleted T cells, or T cells provided the cDNA or gDNA that made up the material.

Original processing methods: The authors estimated nucleated cell counts from reference gene primer amplification. The assay was immunoSEQ multiplex PCR, and TCRdb's table has in-frame clones only and misses some. D and trimming were read from the DNA, whereas the V and J calls and clone size are those reported in that table. The sample gives 250,000 to 350,000 clones, about 91% of which show up once; 12% is in the top ten. Germline-derived CDR1 and CDR2 are SGDLS and YYNGEE. The CDR3 totals 18 residues. The V end lost 3 bases, the J end lost 4 bases, and 25 bases lay between the germline ends. The sequencing sample was made of peripheral blood. The chain carries TRBV9 and TRBJ1-1; D is unclear. The clonotype comes from a woman aged 60-70 years with acute or convalescent COVID-19. The CDR3 sequence is CASSAALGGAKVSTEAFF. The DNA of the CDR3 is TGTGCCAGCAGCGCAGCCCTAGGTGGCGCGAAAGTGAGCACTGAAGCTTTCTTT.